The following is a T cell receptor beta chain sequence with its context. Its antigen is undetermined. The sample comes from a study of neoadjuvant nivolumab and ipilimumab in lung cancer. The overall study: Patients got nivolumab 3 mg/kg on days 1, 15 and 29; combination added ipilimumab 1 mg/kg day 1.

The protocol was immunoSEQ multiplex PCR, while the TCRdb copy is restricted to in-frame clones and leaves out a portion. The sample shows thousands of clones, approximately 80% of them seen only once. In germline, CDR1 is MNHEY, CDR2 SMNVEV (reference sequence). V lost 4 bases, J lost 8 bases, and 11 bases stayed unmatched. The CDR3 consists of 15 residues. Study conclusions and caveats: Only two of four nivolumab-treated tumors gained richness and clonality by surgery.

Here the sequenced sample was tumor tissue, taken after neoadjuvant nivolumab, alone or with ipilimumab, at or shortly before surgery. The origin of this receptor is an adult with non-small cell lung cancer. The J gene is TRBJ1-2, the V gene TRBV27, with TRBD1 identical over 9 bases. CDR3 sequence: CASSSAGQGRLGYTF. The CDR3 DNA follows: TGTGCCAGCAGTTCCGCCGGACAGGGGAGGTTGGGCTACACCTTC.